Below, 30 T cell receptor beta chains from the same sample are listed, as sequenced in a study of CD8 T cells in Susac syndrome. Random hexamers were used to reverse transcribe roughly 0.45 to 1 ug of RNA. TCRdb re-analysed the immunoSEQ multiplex PCR reads in MiXCR, keeping a single row per CDR3 protein. Among roughly 180,000 distinct CDR3 sequences listed, around 96% were seen once. Specimen: CD4+ T cells from PBMCs. These receptors were obtained from a human donor in good health.

The chain uses TRBV18 and TRBJ2-5; 8 positions agree with TRBD2. The ends lost 5 bases at V and 1 base at J; junction bases unmatched: 9. The CDR3 runs 16 residues. Germline V gene data show CDR1 as KGHSH and CDR2 as LQKENI. The CDR3 spells CASSSVSGNPQETQYF. In nucleotides, the CDR3 is TGTGCCAGCTCATCCGTTAGCGGGAATCCCCAAGAGACCCAGTACTTC.

This chain connects TRBV6-4 to TRBJ2-1, with 13 positions matching TRBD2. This CDR3 is 14 amino acids long. J lost 9 bases, V lost 6 bases, and 5 bases had no gene match. Germline CDR1 reads MRHNA; CDR2 reads SNTAGT. CDR3 amino acids: CASRGLAGKGEQFF. The CDR3 DNA follows: TGTGCCAGCAGGGGACTAGCGGGAAAGGGTGAGCAGTTCTTC.

V and J are TRBV6-2 or TRBV6-3 and TRBJ2-7, with a possible D match to TRBD1 (8 bases). CDR1 is MNHEY and CDR2 is SVGEGT in the germline V gene. Deletions cut 1 base from V and 4 bases from J, with 14 bases between. The CDR3 length is 15 residues. The CDR3 nucleotides read TGTGCCAGCAGTTACTTCGGACAGGGACTATACGAGCAGTACTTC. Protein product: CASSYFGQGLYEQYF.

This clonotype came up once. V usage is TRBV6-2 or TRBV6-3 and J usage is TRBJ2-6, with 9 bases matching TRBD1. CDR3 length equals 16 residues. The J segment lost 0 bases and the V segment lost 8 bases, leaving 5 bases of the junction unmatched. Germline V CDR1 and CDR2: MNHEY, SVGEGT. The CDR3 DNA sequence: TGTGCCAGCCGGACAGGGGCCGGCTCTGGGGCCAACGTCCTGACTTTC. This codes for CASRTGAGSGANVLTF.

V usage is TRBV20-1 and J usage is TRBJ2-1, with TRBD2 matching 10 bases. Germline CDR1 is DFQATT and CDR2 is SNEGSKA (reference sequence). After removal of 6 bases from V and 8 bases from J, the junction contained 10 bases not matched to a gene. The CDR3 has 14 residues. CDR3 amino acids: CSALGASGSHEQFF. CDR3 nucleotides: TGCAGTGCCCTAGGGGCTAGCGGGAGCCATGAGCAGTTCTTC.

The chain carries TRBV30 and TRBJ2-5, with 8 positions matching TRBD1. This CDR3 spans 12 amino acids. CDR1 is GTSNPN and CDR2 is SVGIG in the germline V gene (reference sequence). The junction had 1 base not matched to a gene; V was cut back by 3 bases and J by 4 bases. The CDR3 DNA follows: TGTGCCTGGAGGGGGACAGGAGAGACCCAGTACTTC. Encoded protein: CAWRGTGETQYF.

The CDR3 region has the DNA TGCGCCAGCAGCCTAAGTGACCGAACAGATACGCAGTATTTT. Protein sequence: CASSLSDRTDTQYF. This chain links TRBV5-1 with TRBJ2-3, with D hard to call. CDR1 SGHRS and CDR2 YFSETQ come from the germline V gene. The CDR3 is made up of 14 amino acids. Trimming pared 4 bases from V and 3 bases from J, leaving 12 bases between.

The V and J genes are TRBV5-4 and TRBJ2-1, with TRBD2 matching over 11 bases. This CDR3 contains 16 residues. V dropped 2 bases and J dropped 1; count of bases not matched to a gene: 2. Per the germline V gene, CDR1 is SGHNT and CDR2 is YYREEE (reference sequence). CDR3 protein: CASSLLAGVSYNEQFF. The DNA for the CDR3 is TGTGCCAGCAGCTTACTAGCGGGAGTATCCTACAATGAGCAGTTCTTC. Together with reference TRBV5-4 and TRBJ2-1, the CDR3 gives the full variable domain: ETGVTQSPTHLIKTRGQQVTLRCSSQSGHNTVSWYQQALGQGPQFIFQYYREEENGRGNFPPRFSGLQFPNYSSELNVNALELDDSALYLCASSLLAGVSYNEQFFGPGTRLTVL.

CDR3 protein: CSAGTRNTGELFF. Here the CDR3 DNA reads TGCAGCGCCGGGACGAGGAACACCGGGGAGCTGTTTTTT. The chain is built from TRBV29-1 and TRBJ2-2, with D perhaps being TRBD1 or TRBD2 (5 bases each). Germline CDR1 SQVTM, CDR2 ANQGSEA. This CDR3 spans 13 amino acids. V lost 7 bases and J 1 base, leaving 10 bases between the germline ends.

The chain combines TRBV20-1 with TRBJ1-1, with D unresolved. CDR1 and CDR2 (germline): DFQATT, SNEGSKA (reference sequence). Trimming removed 0 bases at V and 0 bases at J, with 17 bases between. The CDR3 spans 17 residues. CDR3 in amino acids: CSARDFGRAAMNTEAFF. The CDR3 coding sequence is TGCAGTGCTAGAGATTTTGGGCGGGCCGCCATGAACACTGAAGCTTTCTTT.

This clonotype was observed a single time. V and J are TRBV20-1 and TRBJ2-5, with 7 bases fitting TRBD1. Germline-derived CDR1 and CDR2 are DFQATT and SNEGSKA (reference sequence). V was pared by 5 bases and J by 2 bases, with 5 bases of the junction left unmatched. This CDR3 region has 13 residues. This CDR3 is CSAGPDRQETQYF. CDR3 coding DNA: TGCAGTGCTGGACCGGACAGGCAAGAGACCCAGTACTTC.

This sequence joins TRBV4-3 and TRBJ2-3; D not resolved. Deletions cut 0 bases from V and 12 bases from J, with 13 bases between. Germline V gives CDR1 LGHNA, CDR2 YSLEER. The CDR3 loop spans 13 amino acids. The CDR3 bases are TGCGCCAGCAGCCAAGATTTGCGACTTCTTCAGTATTTT. It translates to CASSQDLRLLQYF.

The genes are TRBV9 and TRBJ2-4; the match to TRBD1 covers 8 bases. Germline CDR1 is SGDLS and CDR2 is YYNGEE. The CDR3 length is 14 residues. V lost 6 bases and J lost 5; bases outside the gene matches: 7. The CDR3 reads CASNPGGIQNIQYF. CDR3 bases: TGTGCCAGCAATCCAGGGGGCATCCAAAACATTCAGTACTTC. The entire variable domain, with the rest obtained from reference TRBV9 and TRBJ2-4, is as follows: DSGVTQTPKHLITATGQRVTLRCSPRSGDLSVYWYQQSLDQGLQFLIQYYNGEERAKGNILERFSAQQFPDLHSELNLSSLELGDSALYFCASNPGGIQNIQYFGAGTRLSVL.

The chain carries TRBV7-2 and TRBJ2-5, with D maybe TRBD1 (6 bases). V dropped 5 bases and J dropped 3 bases, with 10 bases sitting between them. The CDR3 is 13 residues long. CDR1 and CDR2 from the germline V gene are SGHTA and FQGNSA. This CDR3 reads CASSLNREETQYF. CDR3 nucleotides: TGTGCCAGCAGCCTAAACAGGGAAGAGACCCAGTACTTC. The full variable domain, with the rest looked up from reference TRBV7-2 and TRBJ2-5, is GAGVSQSPSNKVTEKGKDVELRCDPISGHTALYWYRQSLGQGLEFLIYFQGNSAPDKSGLPSDRFSAERTGGSVSTLTIQRTQQEDSAVYLCASSLNREETQYFGPGTRLLVL.

This rearrangement joins TRBV11-2 to TRBJ2-7, with TRBD2 matching over 12 bases. This CDR3 spans 15 amino acids. Germline lookup yields CDR1 SGHAT and CDR2 FQNNGV. The V and J ends lost 3 bases and 6 bases, in that order; junction bases with no gene match: 6. The CDR3 DNA is TGTGCCAGCAGCTTCTCTAGCGGGAGGGCGCCCGAGCAGTACTTC. Translation: CASSFSSGRAPEQYF.

This clonotype was counted a single time. This chain uses TRBV20-1 with TRBJ2-1; the D call may be TRBD1 or TRBD2 (6 bases each). V was shortened by 6 bases and J by 7 bases, with 22 bases between the two germline ends. Germline assignment: CDR1 DFQATT and CDR2 SNEGSKA (reference sequence). The CDR3 runs to 15 residues. This chain's CDR3 is CSAPGGSGTGNEQFF. CDR3 DNA: TGCAGTGCCCCCGGGGGCAGCGGAACTGGGAATGAGCAGTTCTTC.

The table lists this clonotype with a few counts. CDR3 nucleotide sequence: TGTGCCAGCAGTTACTACGGGGAGACCCAGTACTTC. Protein product: CASSYYGETQYF. The chain is built from TRBV6-2 or TRBV6-3 and TRBJ2-5; no reliable D call. The CDR3 sequence is 12 residues long. Germline V gene data show CDR1 as MNHEY and CDR2 as SVGEGT. V was pared by 1 base and J by 5 bases, with 5 bases between.

The chain couples TRBV18 to TRBJ2-7; possibly TRBD2 for D (5 bases). The germline gives CDR1 KGHSH, CDR2 LQKENI. CDR3 length: 11 residues. V dropped 1 base and J dropped 7 bases, with 5 bases sitting between them. CDR3 sequence: CASSPREEQYF. DNA of the CDR3: TGTGCCAGCTCACCACGGGAGGAGCAGTACTTC.

This clonotype was counted a single time. V gene TRBV29-1 combines with J gene TRBJ2-1, with 8 bases aligning to TRBD1. The CDR3 is 13 residues long. With 5 bases clipped from V and 8 bases from J, the junction kept 8 bases outside the gene matches. In germline, CDR1 is SQVTM, CDR2 ANQGSEA. DNA for the CDR3: TGCAGCGTTAGTGGACAGGGTAGGGATGAGCAGTTCTTC. Its translation is CSVSGQGRDEQFF.

V is TRBV5-4 and J is TRBJ2-7; D is ambiguous. This CDR3 has 15 residues. V was shortened by 2 bases and J by 6 bases, with 18 bases between the two germline ends. Per germline, CDR1 SGHNT and CDR2 YYREEE (reference sequence). The CDR3 is CASSFTTTERGEQYF. The CDR3 bases are TGTGCCAGCAGCTTTACTACGACTGAACGTGGCGAGCAGTACTTC.

This chain connects TRBV4-2 to TRBJ2-2; D is perhaps TRBD2 (5 bases). This CDR3 contains 15 residues. Germline V gives CDR1 LGHNA, CDR2 YNFKEQ. Trimming removed 0 bases from V and 5 bases from J, with 10 bases in between. CDR3 sequence: CASSQDPAVTGELFF. As DNA, the CDR3 is TGTGCCAGCAGCCAAGATCCAGCGGTGACCGGGGAGCTGTTTTTT.

The chain joins TRBV6-6 to TRBJ2-6; tentative D call: TRBD2 (6 bases). In germline, CDR1 is MNHNY, CDR2 SVGAGI (reference sequence). The CDR3 covers 15 residues. Trimming cost V 4 bases and J 2 bases, with 9 bases left between them. The CDR3 region has the DNA TGTGCCAGCAGTTTACCTAGCGCTGGGGCCAACGTCCTGACTTTC. Residues: CASSLPSAGANVLTF.

The J gene is TRBJ1-5, the V gene TRBV29-1; the D gene is possibly TRBD1 (5 bases). Germline V gene sequence: CDR1 SQVTM, CDR2 ANQGSEA. With 5 bases removed from V and 7 bases from J, the gap between germline ends came to 15 bases. This CDR3 spans 13 amino acids. The CDR3 spells CSVLWGGEQPQHF. The CDR3 DNA reads TGCAGCGTTCTCTGGGGGGGGGAACAGCCCCAGCATTTT.

The rearrangement links TRBV9 to TRBJ2-7; 7 nucleotides agree with TRBD1. This CDR3 has 16 residues. After removal of 1 base from V and 2 bases from J, the junction contained 9 bases not matched to a gene. Germline-derived CDR1 and CDR2 are SGDLS and YYNGEE. The DNA of the CDR3 is TGTGCCAGCAGCGTATCACCCGGGACAGACACCTACGAGCAGTACTTC. This sequence encodes CASSVSPGTDTYEQYF.

As for this clonotype: Relative to the germline gene, one junction end is altered; a read error may explain this. The gene calls are TRBV7-3 and TRBJ2-1, with D possibly matching TRBD1 (5 bases). This CDR3 region has 12 residues. Germline V gene sequence: CDR1 SGHTA, CDR2 FQGTGA. The CDR3 nucleotides are TGTGCCAGCAGCTTAATTGGGTGGACACCAATCTTC. Its translation is CASSLIGWTPIF.

The chain combines TRBV30 with TRBJ2-1; no definite D call. The CDR3 is 13 residues long. V was shortened by 0 bases and J by 7 bases, with 10 bases between the two germline ends. Germline CDR1 and CDR2: GTSNPN and SVGIG (reference sequence). Here the CDR3 reads CAWSVSDQNEQFF. The CDR3 DNA reads TGTGCCTGGAGTGTATCGGATCAGAATGAGCAGTTCTTC.

The V and J genes are TRBV20-1 and TRBJ2-5, with D possibly TRBD1 on 6 matching bases. The ends were cut back, 6 bases at V and 1 base at J, with 15 bases in the middle. This CDR3 contains 14 residues. Germline V gives CDR1 DFQATT, CDR2 SNEGSKA (reference sequence). The CDR3 nucleotides are TGCAGTGCGTGTAGAAGGGGGTCCCAAGAGACCCAGTACTTC. Amino acids: CSACRRGSQETQYF.

This clonotype has just one count. V gene TRBV20-1 combines with J gene TRBJ2-3, with 9 bases that match TRBD2. J gave up 4 bases and V 4 bases, and 6 bases lay outside the gene matches. Germline CDR1 reads DFQATT; CDR2 reads SNEGSKA (reference sequence). CDR3 length: 14 amino acids. CDR3 loop: CSATRGRASDTQYF. The CDR3 DNA is TGCAGTGCTACCCGCGGGAGGGCGTCAGATACGCAGTATTTT.

This clonotype was seen once. Here the CDR3 DNA reads TGTGCCAGCAGTTTCCTGGGACGGAGGTCCTACGAGCAGTACTTC. Amino acid sequence: CASSFLGRRSYEQYF. This sequence joins TRBV28 and TRBJ2-7; TRBD1 or TRBD2 may be the D gene (5 bases each). The CDR3 runs 15 residues. Germline-derived CDR1 and CDR2 are MDHEN and SYDVKM. Trimming shortened V by 3 bases and J by 1 base, and 13 bases separated the two germline ends.

This chain uses TRBV6-5 with TRBJ2-1; TRBD2 matches at 7 bases. With V trimmed by 6 bases and J by 1 base, 6 bases remained unmatched. The CDR3 has 15 amino acids. Germline V gene sequence: CDR1 MNHEY, CDR2 SVGAGI. This CDR3 is CASSRGGPSYNEQFF. The CDR3 DNA reads as TGTGCCAGCAGCCGGGGAGGGCCATCCTACAATGAGCAGTTCTTC.